Listed below are T cell receptor beta chains from one sample, sequenced in a study of cytomegalovirus exposure and HLA in healthy donors. Method: immunoSEQ multiplex PCR; TCRdb's copy keeps in-frame clones and lacks some. Of 65,000 to 90,000 clones in the sample, around 96% were seen once. Material: PBMCs. The source of these receptors is a man aged 18 to 35 in good health and CMV-seronegative. Both conserved end residues are part of each CDR3.

TRBJ1-2	TRBV5-6	CASSLALQGLGGYTF
TRBJ1-2	TRBV6-1	CASRAGQGKSYGYTF
TRBJ1-1	TRBV25-1	CASSAKARAEAFF
TRBJ1-2	TRBV7-9	CASSPSLEHGYTF
TRBJ1-5	TRBV6-1	CASSSQGANQPQHF
TRBJ1-1	TRBV20-1	CSASQNTEAFF
TRBJ2-7	TRBV9	CASIPGEGQGHWVQYF
TRBJ2-2	TRBV7-3	CASSFRGTNTGELFF
TRBJ1-4	TRBV27	CASNKAGAREKLFF
TRBJ1-1	TRBV18	CASSEGNTEAFF
TRBJ2-7	TRBV7-9	CASSLGGATVAYEQYF
TRBJ2-4	TRBV6-1	CASFRTGGNIQYF
TRBJ2-1	TRBV27	CASSSIAGGSDEQFF
TRBJ1-4	TRBV28	CACGTGGKLFF
TRBJ1-2	TRBV4-1	CASSQDQPGANYGYTF
TRBJ1-1	TRBV4-1	CASSPEDRTNTEAFF
TRBJ2-1	TRBV2	CASSEATGWEQFF
TRBJ2-7	TRBV28	CASSPPGPGKGEQYF
TRBJ1-1	TRBV23-1	CASSPPGSWVNTEAFF
TRBJ2-1	TRBV28	CASSSSPRRTGGAYNEQFF
TRBJ1-3	TRBV10-2	CASSESEGLLGGNTIYF
TRBJ1-1	TRBV19	CASSTFAEAFF
TRBJ2-1	TRBV7-6	CASSPSTSGGNNEQFF
TRBJ2-7	TRBV15	CATSSLGSSAQYF
TRBJ1-2	TRBV5-4	CASSLGAGDNYGYTF
TRBJ1-5	TRBV7-9	CASSLEARQPQHF
TRBJ1-1	TRBV27	CASSLDRGTEAFF
TRBJ2-7	TRBV30	CAWSGGGSYEQYF
TRBJ1-1	TRBV7-9	CASSATAWGAFF
TRBJ1-5	TRBV29-1	CSVKEGPSNQPQHF
TRBJ1-2	TRBV9	CASSVAGQGGYTF
TRBJ2-3	TRBV29-1	CSVGGGLAGVKDTQYF
TRBJ1-1	TRBV18	CASSPKQLNTEAFF
TRBJ1-1	TRBV7-2	CASRPTGSYFYTEAFF
TRBJ2-7	TRBV5-1	CASSPRQSSYEQYF
TRBJ1-1	TRBV4-3	CASSVKRNTEAFF
TRBJ2-7	TRBV19	CASSPEGYEQYF
TRBJ2-3	TRBV7-2	CASSRRWGQDGSDTQYF
TRBJ2-7	TRBV21-1	CASSKAQGKAYEQYF
TRBJ1-4	TRBV9	CASSVGVLTNEKLFF
TRBJ1-4	TRBV19	CASSIAQGEKLFF
TRBJ2-3	TRBV5-6	CARGPRGSTDTQYF
TRBJ2-1	TRBV19	CASKVGQSLYNEQFF
TRBJ2-3	TRBV5-6	CASSSTGTTYSTDTQYF
TRBJ1-2	TRBV7-3	CASSLTAGGPSYGYTF
TRBJ2-2	TRBV9	CASSVEGNGGRVTGELFF
TRBJ1-5	TRBV9	CASSVGPTGYQPQHF
TRBJ2-1	TRBV7-2	CASSLETVREVSLLDEQFF
TRBJ2-1	TRBV7-2	CASSRLAGGHNEQFF
TRBJ1-4	TRBV2	CASTGVLPATNEKLFF
TRBJ1-2	TRBV29-1	CSVEGWGQQGGGYTF
TRBJ2-2	TRBV7-8	CASSPRQGIGTGELFF
TRBJ1-1	TRBV7-8	CASSSLSGTEAFF